The sequence of this T cell receptor (beta chain) was determined in a study of a mutant IDH1 vaccine in newly diagnosed glioma. About the research overall: Treatment recipients were about 62% male and about 40% female, and their mean age was around 40 years.

A remark on this clone: Its antigen remains unknown.

Time point defined: week 5, during vaccination. Every vaccination contained 300 ug of the mutant IDH1 20-mer peptide and was paired with topical imiquimod. The J segment lost 4 bases and the V segment lost 2 bases, leaving 14 bases of the junction unmatched. The CDR3 covers 18 residues. CDR1 and CDR2 (germline): SGHNT, YYREEE (reference sequence). Sequencing used immunoSEQ multiplex PCR; TCRdb keeps in-frame clones, though not all of them. The sample carries tens of thousands of clones, roughly 80% recorded once. The specimen was PBMCs, collected from a glioma patient whose treatment included an IDH1 peptide vaccine. The chain couples TRBV5-4 to TRBJ1-4, with 7 bases that match TRBD1. The receptor was derived from a woman under 30 with glioma. Some clones in this sample may be carry-over from other donors' samples. The CDR3 reads CASSFHPRGTVLNEKLFF. Here the CDR3 DNA reads TGTGCCAGCAGCTTCCACCCCAGGGGGACGGTCCTTAATGAAAAACTGTTTTTT.